The rows below give T cell receptor beta chains drawn from one sample of a study of blood T cell repertoires in COVID-19. Here immunoSEQ multiplex PCR was the method, and the copy in TCRdb shows in-frame clones only, minus some. The data contain just over 350,000 clones, 86% of them singletons. Sequences were obtained from peripheral blood. The receptor source for this set is a woman aged 55-70 years with COVID-19, enrolled during active disease. Each CDR3 is given with its conserved first and last residue. Fields, in order: J gene, V gene, D gene, clone size, CDR3 protein, CDR3 DNA. D genes are given only for firm matches. Expanded clones are given a class, and other clones once, few, many or no size at all.

>TRBJ1-5|TRBV29-1|-|-
CSVPDSRNQPQHF
TGCAGCGTCCCGGACAGTCGGAATCAGCCCCAGCATTTT
>TRBJ2-1|TRBV6-5|TRBD1|many
CASRRDRVYNEQFF
TGTGCCAGCAGGCGGGACAGGGTTTACAATGAGCAGTTCTTC
>TRBJ1-1|TRBV18|-|-
CASSPPGHPNTEAFF
TGTGCCAGCTCACCTCCGGGACATCCGAACACTGAAGCTTTCTTT
>TRBJ2-2|TRBV24-1|-|-
CATSAITGELFF
TGTGCCACCAGTGCTATAACCGGGGAGCTGTTTTTT
>TRBJ2-6|TRBV5-1|-|-
CASSFPGVSSGANVLTF
TGCGCCAGCAGCTTCCCGGGGGTTAGCTCTGGGGCCAACGTCCTGACTTTC
>TRBJ1-2|TRBV3-1/TRBV3-2|TRBD1|once
CASSQQTGTVSYGYTF
TGTGCCAGCAGCCAACAGACCGGGACAGTAAGCTATGGCTACACCTTC
>TRBJ1-5|TRBV2|-|-
CASGTPPQPQHF
TGTGCCAGCGGGACTCCTCCTCAGCCCCAGCATTTT
>TRBJ1-4|TRBV30|-|-
CAWRAGWVSEKLFF
TGTGCCTGGAGGGCAGGGTGGGTAAGTGAAAAACTGTTTTTT
>TRBJ2-7|TRBV5-5|-|-
CASTGWTYEQYF
TGTGCCAGCACCGGATGGACTTACGAGCAGTACTTC
>TRBJ2-7|TRBV29-1|-|-
CSVNYGGYEQYF
TGCAGCGTGAATTACGGAGGATACGAGCAGTACTTC
>TRBJ2-6|TRBV6-5|TRBD1|-
CASSYSWTGWANVLTF
TGTGCCAGCAGTTACTCGTGGACAGGGTGGGCCAACGTCCTGACTTTC